Listed below are T cell receptor beta chains from one sample, sequenced in a study of blood T cell repertoires in COVID-19. Some clones are missing from TCRdb's copy, which holds only in-frame ones; the method was immunoSEQ multiplex PCR. This sample has 180,000 or so clones; around 83% occur once, and the top ten carry 7%. Sample: peripheral blood. The origin of the receptors is a woman aged 80 or over in a cohort sampled during active or convalescent COVID-19. Both conserved end residues are trimmed from each CDR3.

CDR3: ASSLYRVGNPEAF; V: TRBV11-3; J: TRBJ1-1
CDR3: AWSVRGWSGNTIY; V: TRBV30; J: TRBJ1-3
CDR3: ASSQDSGGGTQY; V: TRBV4-2; J: TRBJ2-5
CDR3: ASSVLATEETQY; V: TRBV9; J: TRBJ2-5
CDR3: ASSPQGADTQY; V: TRBV18; J: TRBJ2-3
CDR3: ASSQRGDTQY; V: TRBV3-1/TRBV3-2; J: TRBJ2-3
CDR3: ASSLQGGNYGYT; V: TRBV5-4; J: TRBJ1-2
CDR3: SASRGGYVDEQY; V: TRBV20-1; J: TRBJ2-7
CDR3: ASKVGQGSTEAF; V: TRBV6-5; J: TRBJ1-1
CDR3: AWSYPGTFKVGGNTIY; V: TRBV30; J: TRBJ1-3
CDR3: ATSRQGRDQPQH; V: TRBV15; J: TRBJ1-5
CDR3: ASSSQGAGELF; V: TRBV18; J: TRBJ2-2
CDR3: ASSDSKGTGEVSGNTIY; V: TRBV6-4; J: TRBJ1-3
CDR3: ASSYYGNTEAF; V: TRBV6-5; J: TRBJ1-1
CDR3: ASSQDTGGSAF; V: TRBV4-2; J: TRBJ1-4
CDR3: ASNQDRIGELF; V: TRBV4-1; J: TRBJ2-2
CDR3: ASSEFPGTEAF; V: TRBV6-1; J: TRBJ1-1
CDR3: ASSFQGAVYEQY; V: TRBV5-5; J: TRBJ2-7
CDR3: ASSATAMNTEAF; V: TRBV9; J: TRBJ1-1
CDR3: ASSSPDRVGEKLF; V: TRBV6-6; J: TRBJ1-4
CDR3: ASSQLTDTQY; V: TRBV7-2; J: TRBJ2-3
CDR3: ASSQTGYTEAF; V: TRBV3-1/TRBV3-2; J: TRBJ1-1
CDR3: ASRLTRQLYGYT; V: TRBV19; J: TRBJ1-2
CDR3: ASSNTGTLYNSPLH; V: TRBV25-1; J: TRBJ1-6
CDR3: ASSYSLRRGDTEAF; V: TRBV6-5; J: TRBJ1-1
CDR3: ASSLGPGTDTQY; V: TRBV5-5; J: TRBJ2-3
CDR3: AISVGSSSGNTIY; V: TRBV10-3; J: TRBJ1-3
CDR3: ASSQDGGGGDGNQPQH; V: TRBV4-2; J: TRBJ1-5